A single sample gave rise to the 5 T cell receptor beta chains below, sequenced in a study of siplizumab effects on memory and regulatory T cells. The data were produced by immunoSEQ multiplex PCR, yet TCRdb's version contains in-frame clones alone and is incomplete. Among tens of thousands of clones, less than 98% were seen once, and the ten largest hold approximately 0.6%. The specimen was naive CD4+ T cells sorted from blood. These receptors were obtained from a human donor in good health.

The chain links TRBV5-1 to TRBJ2-2; D uncertain. CDR3 length: 15 amino acids. CDR1 and CDR2 from the germline V gene are SGHRS and YFSETQ. V was pared by 0 bases and J by 4 bases, with 10 bases between. CDR3 sequence: CASSLGNRGTGELFF. The CDR3 DNA sequence: TGCGCCAGCAGCTTGGGTAATAGAGGCACCGGGGAGCTGTTTTTT.

The count of this clone is one. The chain joins TRBV7-2 to TRBJ2-1, with 7 positions matching TRBD2. The CDR3 spans 15 residues. Trimming removed 6 bases from V and 4 bases from J; junction bases left unmatched: 9. Germline V gene lookup returns CDR1 SGHTA and CDR2 FQGNSA. CDR3 residues: CASSATSDRYNEQFF. Written as DNA, the CDR3 is TGTGCCAGCAGTGCCACTAGCGACAGATACAATGAGCAGTTCTTC.

J is TRBJ2-2 and V is TRBV30; 8 nucleotides match TRBD2. V lost 4 bases to trimming and J lost 4 bases; unmatched junction nucleotides: 14. The CDR3 runs to 17 residues. Germline CDR1 GTSNPN, CDR2 SVGIG (reference sequence). DNA of the CDR3: TGTGCCTGGACCGTAGGGCAGACTAGCGCCTTCACCGGGGAGCTGTTTTTT. It is translated as CAWTVGQTSAFTGELFF.

This clone was observed a single time. The chain couples TRBV5-1 to TRBJ1-5; no clear D gene. CDR3 length: 13 amino acids. Germline V CDR1 and CDR2: SGHRS, YFSETQ. Trimming took off 1 base at V and 6 bases at J, with 8 bases between the two ends. The CDR3: CASSLTAGQPQHF. The DNA for the CDR3 is TGCGCCAGCAGCTTGACAGCGGGTCAGCCCCAGCATTTT.

V is TRBV5-4 and J is TRBJ2-5; tentative D call: TRBD1 (5 bases). Germline V gives CDR1 SGHNT, CDR2 YYREEE (reference sequence). Trimming took 4 bases from V and 5 from J, leaving 21 bases between them. This CDR3 is built from 16 residues. The CDR3 nucleotides read TGTGCCAGCAGCCTGAGCAGGGCGGCTATTTGGGAGACCCAGTACTTC. It codes for CASSLSRAAIWETQYF.